Reported below is one TCR beta chain. The source of the sample is a study of blood T cell repertoires in COVID-19. Overall study context: Nucleic acid was either cDNA or gDNA, and it came from T cells, B-cell-depleted T cells, or PBMCs.

The CDR3 runs 18 residues. CDR1 is SGHVS and CDR2 is FNYEAQ in the germline V gene. J gave up 0 bases and V 4 bases, and 8 bases lay outside the gene matches. TCRdb keeps only in-frame clones here, not all; method: immunoSEQ multiplex PCR. The repertoire holds 270,000 or so clones, about 90% seen once, with approximately 12% in the top ten. What was sequenced was peripheral blood. This receptor was obtained from a woman between 25 and 40 years old with COVID-19, enrolled during active disease. This sequence joins TRBV7-6 and TRBJ2-3; 12 nucleotides align to TRBD2. CDR3 in amino acids: CASSSGTSGLPSTDTQYF. CDR3 DNA sequence: TGTGCCAGCAGCTCCGGGACTAGCGGGCTTCCTAGCACAGATACGCAGTATTTT. Filled out from reference TRBV7-6 and TRBJ2-3, the complete variable domain reads GAGVSQSPRYKVTKRGQDVALRCDPISGHVSLYWYRQALGQGPEFLTYFNYEAQQDKSGLPNDRFSAERPEGSISTLTIQRTEQRDSAMYRCASSSGTSGLPSTDTQYFGPGTRLTVL.